Reported below is one T cell receptor (beta chain). Its cognate antigen is unknown. These data are taken from a study of T cells in Graves' hyperthyroidism and ophthalmopathy. Study details: Peripheral blood was drawn at first diagnosis, prior to all treatment. Study-wide results and limits: Blood samples included most of the expanded thyroid clonotypes exceeding 0.001.

What was amplified from RNA transcripts were TCR beta CDR3 regions. RT-PCR in the first round (using the HTBI primer set) targeted the TCR CDR3. TCRdb reprocessed the multiplex PCR reads via MiXCR and lists one record per CDR3 protein. The sample lists 500,000 to 800,000 distinct CDR3 sequences; around 13% were seen once. Germline CDR1 MNHEY, CDR2 SVGEGT. This CDR3 spans 18 amino acids. V lost 4 bases, J lost 0 bases, and 20 bases lay in between. Input material: blood. The receptor was derived from a woman aged 45 to 65 with Graves' ophthalmopathy. The J gene is TRBJ2-3, the V gene TRBV6-2 or TRBV6-3; D not certain. CDR3 protein: CASSSHRIEGLSTDTQYF. The CDR3 DNA sequence: TGTGCCAGCAGTTCCCACCGGATAGAAGGCCTTAGCACAGATACGCAGTATTTT.